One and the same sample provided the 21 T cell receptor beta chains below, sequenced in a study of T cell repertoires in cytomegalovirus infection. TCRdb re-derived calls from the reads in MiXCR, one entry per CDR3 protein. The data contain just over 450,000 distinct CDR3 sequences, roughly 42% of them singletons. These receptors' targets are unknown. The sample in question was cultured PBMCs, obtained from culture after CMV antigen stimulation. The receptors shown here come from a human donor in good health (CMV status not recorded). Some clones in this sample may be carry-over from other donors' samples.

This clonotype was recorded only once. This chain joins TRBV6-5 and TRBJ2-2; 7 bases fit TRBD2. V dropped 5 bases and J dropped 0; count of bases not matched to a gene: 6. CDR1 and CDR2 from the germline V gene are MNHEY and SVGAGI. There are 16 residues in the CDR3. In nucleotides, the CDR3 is TGTGCCAGCAGTCCACGGACTAGGCCGAACACCGGGGAGCTGTTTTTT. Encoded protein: CASSPRTRPNTGELFF.

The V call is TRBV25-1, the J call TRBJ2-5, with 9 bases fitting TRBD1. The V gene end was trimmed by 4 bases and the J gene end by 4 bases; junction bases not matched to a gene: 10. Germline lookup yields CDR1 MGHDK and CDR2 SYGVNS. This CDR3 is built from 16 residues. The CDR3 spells CASSGPGQGLGETQYF. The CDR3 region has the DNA TGTGCCAGCAGTGGACCGGGACAGGGACTCGGAGAGACCCAGTACTTC. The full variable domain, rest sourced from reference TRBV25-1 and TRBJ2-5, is EADIYQTPRYLVIGTGKKITLECSQTMGHDKMYWYQQDPGMELHLIHYSYGVNSTEKGDLSSESTVSRIRTEHFPLTLESARPSHTSQYLCASSGPGQGLGETQYFGPGTRLLVL.

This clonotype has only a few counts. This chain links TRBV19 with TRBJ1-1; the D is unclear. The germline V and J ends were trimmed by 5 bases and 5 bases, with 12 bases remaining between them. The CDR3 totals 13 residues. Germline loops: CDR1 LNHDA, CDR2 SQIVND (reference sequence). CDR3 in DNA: TGTGCCAGTAGTGCCACGACGGTGACTGAAGCTTTCTTT. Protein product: CASSATTVTEAFF.

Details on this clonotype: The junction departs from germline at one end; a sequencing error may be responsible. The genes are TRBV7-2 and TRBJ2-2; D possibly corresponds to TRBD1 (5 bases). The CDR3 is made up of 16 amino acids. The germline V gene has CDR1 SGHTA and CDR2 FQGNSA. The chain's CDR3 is CASSFTRAPNTVELFF. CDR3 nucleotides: TGTGCCAGCAGTTTTACCAGGGCTCCGAACACCGTGGAGCTGTTTTTT.

The CDR3 DNA sequence: TGTGCCAGCAGCTTATTTCAGGTCGGGGAAAAACTGTTTTTT. Translation: CASSLFQVGEKLFF. The V and J genes are TRBV7-2 and TRBJ1-4; unclear D gene. This CDR3 is 14 amino acids long. From germline, CDR1 is SGHTA and CDR2 FQGNSA. Trimming removed 2 bases from V and 8 bases from J, with 12 bases in between. The full variable domain, completed using reference TRBV7-2 and TRBJ1-4, is GAGVSQSPSNKVTEKGKDVELRCDPISGHTALYWYRQSLGQGLEFLIYFQGNSAPDKSGLPSDRFSAERTGGSVSTLTIQRTQQEDSAVYLCASSLFQVGEKLFFGSGTQLSVL.

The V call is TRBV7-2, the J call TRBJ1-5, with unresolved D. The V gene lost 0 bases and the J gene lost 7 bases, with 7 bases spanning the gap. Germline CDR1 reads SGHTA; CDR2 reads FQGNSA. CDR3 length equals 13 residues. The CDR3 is CASSLAGMQPQHF. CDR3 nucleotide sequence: TGTGCCAGCAGCTTAGCCGGGATGCAGCCCCAGCATTTT. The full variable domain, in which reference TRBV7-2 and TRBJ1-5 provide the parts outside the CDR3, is GAGVSQSPSNKVTEKGKDVELRCDPISGHTALYWYRQSLGQGLEFLIYFQGNSAPDKSGLPSDRFSAERTGGSVSTLTIQRTQQEDSAVYLCASSLAGMQPQHFGDGTRLSIL.

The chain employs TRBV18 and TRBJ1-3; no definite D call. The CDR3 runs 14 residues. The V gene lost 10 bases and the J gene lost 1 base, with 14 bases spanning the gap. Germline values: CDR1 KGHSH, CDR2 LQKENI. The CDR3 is CATMVERSGNTIYF. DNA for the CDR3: TGTGCCACCATGGTTGAAAGATCTGGAAACACCATATATTTT. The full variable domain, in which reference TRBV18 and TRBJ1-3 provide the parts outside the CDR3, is NAGVMQNPRHLVRRRGQEARLRCSPMKGHSHVYWYRQLPEEGLKFMVYLQKENIIDESGMPKERFSAEFPKEGPSILRIQQVVRGDSAAYFCATMVERSGNTIYFGEGSWLTVV.

The CDR3 spells CASTPAGAVETQYF. Written as DNA, the CDR3 is TGTGCCAGCACCCCCGCGGGGGCCGTCGAGACCCAGTACTTC. This chain uses TRBV27 with TRBJ2-5; perhaps TRBD2 as D (7 bases). V lost 7 bases, J lost 5 bases, and 17 bases lay in between. Germline lookup yields CDR1 MNHEY and CDR2 SMNVEV (reference sequence). This CDR3 is built from 14 residues.

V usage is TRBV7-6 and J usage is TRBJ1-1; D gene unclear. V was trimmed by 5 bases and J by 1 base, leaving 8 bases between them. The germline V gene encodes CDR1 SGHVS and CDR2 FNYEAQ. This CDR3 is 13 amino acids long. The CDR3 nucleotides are TGTGCCAGCAGCAATATGGCGAACACTGAAGCTTTCTTT. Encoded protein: CASSNMANTEAFF.

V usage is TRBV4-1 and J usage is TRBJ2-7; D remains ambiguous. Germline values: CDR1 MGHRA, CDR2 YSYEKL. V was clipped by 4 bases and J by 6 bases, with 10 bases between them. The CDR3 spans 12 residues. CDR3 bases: TGCGCCAGCAGCCTTCCTACGACCGAGCAGTACTTC. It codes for CASSLPTTEQYF.

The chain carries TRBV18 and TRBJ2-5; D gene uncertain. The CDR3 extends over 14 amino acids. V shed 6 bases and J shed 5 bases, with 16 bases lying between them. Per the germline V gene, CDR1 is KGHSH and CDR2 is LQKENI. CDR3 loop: CASSLSQPSETQYF. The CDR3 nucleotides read TGTGCCAGCTCCCTCTCCCAGCCGTCCGAGACCCAGTACTTC.

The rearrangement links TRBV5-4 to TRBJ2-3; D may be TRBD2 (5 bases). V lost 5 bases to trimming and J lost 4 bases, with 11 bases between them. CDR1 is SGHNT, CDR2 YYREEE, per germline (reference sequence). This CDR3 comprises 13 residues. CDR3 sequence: CASRPPGSDTQYF. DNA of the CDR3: TGTGCCAGCAGACCTCCGGGGTCAGATACGCAGTATTTT.

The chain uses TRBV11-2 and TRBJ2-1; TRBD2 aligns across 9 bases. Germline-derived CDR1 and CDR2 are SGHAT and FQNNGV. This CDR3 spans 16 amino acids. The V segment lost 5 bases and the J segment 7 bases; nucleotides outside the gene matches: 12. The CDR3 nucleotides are TGTGCCAGCAGCAATATCCCGCGGGAGGGCCGGAATGAGCAGTTCTTC. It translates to CASSNIPREGRNEQFF. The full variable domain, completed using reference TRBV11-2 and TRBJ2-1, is EAGVAQSPRYKIIEKRQSVAFWCNPISGHATLYWYQQILGQGPKLLIQFQNNGVVDDSQLPKDRFSAERLKGVDSTLKIQPAKLEDSAVYLCASSNIPREGRNEQFFGPGTRLTVL.

CDR3 in amino acids: CASSYGPGTGSYEQYF. CDR3 DNA: TGTGCCAGCAGTTACGGCCCCGGGACAGGGAGCTACGAGCAGTACTTC. The chain recombines TRBV6-2 or TRBV6-3 with TRBJ2-7, with 9 bases aligning to TRBD1. From germline, CDR1 is MNHEY and CDR2 SVGEGT. This CDR3 is built from 16 residues. V was clipped by 2 bases and J by 3 bases; unmatched bases: 8.

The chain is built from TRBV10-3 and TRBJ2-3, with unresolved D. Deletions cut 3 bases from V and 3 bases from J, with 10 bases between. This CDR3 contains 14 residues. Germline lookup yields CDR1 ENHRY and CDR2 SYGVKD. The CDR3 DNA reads TGTGCCATCAGTGAAAAACGGAGTACAGATACGCAGTATTTT. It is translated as CAISEKRSTDTQYF.

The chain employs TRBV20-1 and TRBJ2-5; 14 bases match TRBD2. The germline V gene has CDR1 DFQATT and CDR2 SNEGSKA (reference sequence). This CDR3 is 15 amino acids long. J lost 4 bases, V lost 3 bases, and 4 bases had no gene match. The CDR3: CSARPGLAGVETQYF. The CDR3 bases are TGCAGTGCTAGGCCGGGACTAGCGGGAGTAGAGACCCAGTACTTC.

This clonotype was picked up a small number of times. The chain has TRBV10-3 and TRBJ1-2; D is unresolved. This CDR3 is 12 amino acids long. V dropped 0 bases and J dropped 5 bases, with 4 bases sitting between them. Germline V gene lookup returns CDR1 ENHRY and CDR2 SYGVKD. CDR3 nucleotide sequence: TGTGCCATCAGTGAGTCGGAGTATGGCTACACCTTC. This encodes CAISESEYGYTF.

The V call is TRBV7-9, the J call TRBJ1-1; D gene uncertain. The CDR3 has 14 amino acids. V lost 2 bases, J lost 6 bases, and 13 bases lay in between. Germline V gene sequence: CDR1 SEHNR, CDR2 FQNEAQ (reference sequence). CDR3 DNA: TGTGCCAGCAGCTTAACGGCCCATCGACCTGAAGCTTTCTTT. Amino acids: CASSLTAHRPEAFF.

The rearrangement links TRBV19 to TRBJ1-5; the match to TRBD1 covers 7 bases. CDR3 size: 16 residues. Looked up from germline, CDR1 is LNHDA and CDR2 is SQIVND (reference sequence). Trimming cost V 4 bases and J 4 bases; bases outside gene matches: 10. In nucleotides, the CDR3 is TGTGCCAGTAGTACCCTTCCGGGACAGAAAAATCAGCCCCAGCATTTT. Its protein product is CASSTLPGQKNQPQHF.

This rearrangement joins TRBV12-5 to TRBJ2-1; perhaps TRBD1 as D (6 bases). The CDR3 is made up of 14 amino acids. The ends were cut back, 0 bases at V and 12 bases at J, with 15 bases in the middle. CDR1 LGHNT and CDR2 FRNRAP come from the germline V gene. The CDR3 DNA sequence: TGTGCTAGTGGTTTGGTAGGGGGACGCCTCGCGCAGTTCTTC. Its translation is CASGLVGGRLAQFF.

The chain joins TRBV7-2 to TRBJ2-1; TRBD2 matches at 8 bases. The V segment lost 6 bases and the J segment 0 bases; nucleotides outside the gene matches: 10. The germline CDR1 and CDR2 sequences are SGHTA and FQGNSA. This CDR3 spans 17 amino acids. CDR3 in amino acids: CTSSFWTSRISYNEQFF. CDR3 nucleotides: TGTACCAGCAGTTTTTGGACTAGCCGAATCTCCTACAATGAGCAGTTCTTC.